The 15 T cell receptor beta chains reported below all come from one sample, sequenced in a study of glioma-infiltrating T cells. The iRepertoire nested amplicon-rescue multiplex PCR amplified TCR alpha and beta CDR3s from RNA. TCRdb re-derived calls from the multiplex PCR reads in MiXCR, one entry per CDR3 protein. The data show about 210,000 distinct CDR3 sequences, over 25% seen once. The sequencing sample was made of glioma tissue, nonneoplastic brain tissue, or PBMCs (not recorded which). Every receptor here comes from a human donor with low-grade glioma or glioblastoma, undergoing nonglioma brain surgery, or in good health (not recorded which).

V usage is TRBV6-5 and J usage is TRBJ2-7; tentatively, D is TRBD2 (6 bases). Germline assignment: CDR1 MNHEY and CDR2 SVGAGI. This CDR3 contains 15 residues. V lost 2 bases, J lost 0 bases, and 11 bases lay in between. The CDR3 spells CASSYRPGDSYEQYF. The CDR3 DNA is TGTGCCAGCAGTTACCGTCCGGGGGACTCCTACGAGCAGTACTTC.

This clonotype appeared many times. V usage is TRBV7-2 and J usage is TRBJ2-7; D possibly corresponds to TRBD1 (6 bases). The CDR3 is 13 amino acids. The V end lost 2 bases, the J end lost 7 bases, and 12 bases lay between the germline ends. Germline V CDR1 and CDR2: SGHTA, FQGNSA. The CDR3 loop is CASSLSRGGEQYF. The CDR3, as DNA: TGTGCCAGCAGCTTATCCAGGGGCGGTGAGCAGTACTTC.

This clonotype was seen ten or more times. The CDR3 sequence is CSAKEYTDTQYF. The CDR3 DNA reads TGCAGTGCCAAGGAGTACACAGATACGCAGTATTTT. The chain combines TRBV20-1 with TRBJ2-3; D is undetermined. The germline V gene has CDR1 DFQATT and CDR2 SNEGSKA (reference sequence). The CDR3 runs to 12 residues. V was pared by 6 bases and J by 2 bases, with 9 bases between.

This clonotype was detected ten times or more. The rearrangement uses TRBV4-3 and TRBJ1-6; D might be TRBD1 (5 bases). V lost 0 bases and J lost 7, with 7 bases in between. This CDR3 is built from 14 residues. Germline V gene sequence: CDR1 LGHNA, CDR2 YSLEER. The CDR3, as DNA: TGCGCCAGCAGCCAAGAATGGGGGAATTCACCCCTCCACTTT. Translation gives CASSQEWGNSPLHF.

This clonotype was seen ten or more times. The gene calls are TRBV14 and TRBJ1-6; D is undetermined. Germline values: CDR1 SGHDN, CDR2 FVKESK. CDR3 length: 15 residues. V shed 1 base and J shed 10 bases, with 14 bases lying between them. This CDR3 reads CASSQVLGSTSPLHF. Here the CDR3 DNA reads TGTGCCAGCAGCCAAGTGCTGGGATCTACGTCACCCCTCCACTTT.

In the case of this clonotype: A much larger clone lies a single base off, so this may be a read error. The chain has TRBV4-1 and TRBJ1-4; D is undetermined. This CDR3 is 15 amino acids long. Germline CDR1 and CDR2: MGHRA and YSYEKL. Trimming cost V 3 bases and J 0 bases, with 8 bases left between them. For the CDR3, the DNA is TGCGCCAGCAGCCACCCTGGGGCAACTAATGAAAAACTGTTTTTT. The encoded protein is CASSHPGATNEKLFF.

This clonotype appeared many times. The chain joins TRBV12-3 or TRBV12-4 to TRBJ2-1; possible D gene TRBD2, 5 bases. Between the trimmed V and J ends, which lost 3 bases and 1 base, there was a span of 7 bases. The CDR3 consists of 14 residues. The CDR3 region has the DNA TGTGCCAGCAGTTTTCGAGGGTCCTACAATGAGCAGTTCTTC. Its protein product is CASSFRGSYNEQFF.

Concerning this clonotype itself: This clone may be a read error of a much larger clone one base away. The genes are TRBV28 and TRBJ2-5; no firm D call. This CDR3 is 22 amino acids long. CDR1 and CDR2 (germline): MDHEN, SYDVKM. The V end lost 3 bases, the J end lost 1 base, and 33 bases lay between the germline ends. CDR3: CASSFTKAGPFQVGYFQETQYF. CDR3 in DNA: TGTGCCAGCAGTTTCACCAAGGCCGGCCCCTTTCAAGTTGGGTATTTCCAAGAGACCCAGTACTTC.

Worth noting for this clonotype: A single base separates this from a much larger clone, so it may be a read error. As DNA, the CDR3 is TGTGCCAGCAGCCCTGGGGGACAGGGACACGAGCAGTACTTC. Amino acids: CASSPGGQGHEQYF. The V call is TRBV7-9, the J call TRBJ2-7, with 9 bases aligning to TRBD1. Trimming cost V 5 bases and J 5 bases; bases outside gene matches: 7. The CDR3 extends over 14 amino acids. Germline-derived CDR1 and CDR2 are SEHNR and FQNEAQ (reference sequence).

This clonotype has a count of ten or more. The chain couples TRBV4-3 to TRBJ2-5; the match to TRBD2 covers 12 bases. Germline assignment: CDR1 LGHNA and CDR2 YSLEER. The V and J ends lost 0 bases and 2 bases, in that order; junction bases with no gene match: 4. The CDR3 loop spans 17 amino acids. The CDR3 bases are TGCGCCAGCAGCCAAGATAGTCTAGCGGGAGGGCAAGAGACCCAGTACTTC. Amino acid sequence: CASSQDSLAGGQETQYF.

With regard to this clonotype: With a much larger clone just one base away, this may be a read error. The V call is TRBV7-6, the J call TRBJ2-7; 10 bases align to TRBD1. The CDR3 consists of 15 residues. The J segment lost 5 bases and the V segment lost 5 bases, leaving 9 bases of the junction unmatched. The germline V gene encodes CDR1 SGHVS and CDR2 FNYEAQ. The CDR3 loop reads CASSKPDRGSDEQYF. The CDR3 DNA is TGTGCCAGCAGCAAACCGGACAGGGGGTCTGACGAGCAGTACTTC.

As concerns this clonotype: This may be a read error: a much more frequent sequence differs by one nucleotide. The rearrangement joins TRBV10-3 to TRBJ1-5; D not resolved. This CDR3 comprises 14 residues. Trimming removed 2 bases from V and 1 base from J, with 6 bases in between. In germline, CDR1 is ENHRY, CDR2 SYGVKD. Here the CDR3 reads CAISEVTSNQPQHF. The CDR3 DNA reads as TGTGCCATCAGTGAGGTGACGAGCAATCAGCCCCAGCATTTT.

The chain carries TRBV5-1 and TRBJ2-7; TRBD1 matches 9 bases. The J segment lost 3 bases and the V segment lost 4 bases, leaving 11 bases of the junction unmatched. CDR1 SGHRS and CDR2 YFSETQ come from the germline V gene. The CDR3 is made up of 16 amino acids. CDR3 loop: CASSIPSGTGRYEQYF. The CDR3 nucleotides read TGCGCCAGCAGCATACCCTCCGGGACAGGGCGCTACGAGCAGTACTTC. The whole variable domain, remainder taken from reference TRBV5-1 and TRBJ2-7, is KAGVTQTPRYLIKTRGQQVTLSCSPISGHRSVSWYQQTPGQGLQFLFEYFSETQRNKGNFPGRFSGRQFSNSRSEMNVSTLELGDSALYLCASSIPSGTGRYEQYFGPGTRLTVT.

This clonotype showed up many times. The rearrangement uses TRBV28 and TRBJ1-1; D not resolved. This CDR3 contains 15 residues. Trimming left V 8 bases short and J 0 bases short, with 16 bases between. Germline V CDR1 and CDR2: MDHEN, SYDVKM. CDR3 coding DNA: TGTGCCAGCGGCTCGGCGGCTGTGATGAACACTGAAGCTTTCTTT. Translated, it gives CASGSAAVMNTEAFF. Drawing the rest from reference TRBV28 and TRBJ1-1, the complete variable domain is DVKVTQSSRYLVKRTGEKVFLECVQDMDHENMFWYRQDPGLGLRLIYFSYDVKMKEKGDIPEGYSVSREKKERFSLILESASTNQTSMYLCASGSAAVMNTEAFFGQGTRLTVV.

This clonotype occurred many times. The V call is TRBV6-6, the J call TRBJ1-3; D gene ambiguous. Germline V gives CDR1 MNHNY, CDR2 SVGAGI (reference sequence). V gave up 2 bases and J gave up 3 bases, with 5 bases separating them. This CDR3 is built from 13 residues. The CDR3: CASSYTFGNTIYF. The DNA for the CDR3 is TGTGCCAGCAGTTACACCTTTGGAAACACCATATATTTT.